The entry that follows covers one T cell receptor (beta chain) sequence. This clone is a singleton in its sample. Its target antigen remains unknown. The input lacks base qualities; no much larger clone sits a single base away. There are 15 amino acids in the CDR3, from cysteine to phenylalanine inclusive. The entry retains the CDR3 DNA only, 45 bases that are in frame from base 1. The germline V gene provides CDR1 MGHDK and CDR2 SYGVNS. Trimming takes 0 bases from V and 8 bases from J, and the germline ends sit 16 bases apart. The record originates from a study of blood T cell repertoires in COVID-19 (dated by TCRdb to about 2020). General notes on the study: Samples from collaborators originated in the United States, Italy and Spain and spanned both the acute and convalescent phases of COVID-19. The prospective study material was composed of cDNA or gDNA derived from T cells, B-cell-depleted T cells, or PBMCs. Deeply sampled blood TCRbeta repertoires from subjects exposed to, actively infected with, or recovered from COVID-19 were included in the dataset. The repertoires were released in a freely available public database meant as a resource for research on the immune response to SARS-CoV-2. Samples were obtained from the ongoing ImmuneRACE study (first 160 participants) and from about 1,300 subjects provided by 6 global collaborators. The sample metadata nearly always contained a de-identified subject ID, COVID-19 status, age in years and sex. Where HLA class I and class II types were available, the types were taken from metadata supplied by the sample provider, not from assay-based typing.

The immunoSEQ Assay, a bias-controlled multiplex PCR, was used to amplify TCRbeta CDR3 regions from genomic DNA. The paper's processing steps were these. The number of nucleated cells in each sample was estimated from the amplification of reference gene primers within the assay. Sequence reads were collapsed and filtered to measure the absolute abundance of every unique TCRbeta CDR3 rearrangement. For each sample, productive Simpson clonality was calculated by taking the square root of Simpson's diversity index across productive rearrangements. Sourced from immuneACCESS, this table was stored by TCRdb with only in-frame sequences that have V and J called. A share of the clones is absent; for the studies checked, an unresolved V gene accounts for under half, and the remainder has no known explanation. The V and J calls and clone size are taken from that table; D and trimming were inferred from the DNA. The sample data list some 94,000 clones, and about 87% of these were observed just once. The top ten constitute roughly 1.2% of the sample.

Each collaborating institution followed its own protocols to collect whole blood in K2EDTA tubes. Collaborator samples were shipped for TCRbeta analysis as frozen whole blood, isolated PBMCs, or DNA extracted from either sample type. General findings and caveats noted by the study authors: How much clinical and demographic metadata was included differed by source and by participant, and the metadata was provided uncurated.

Material for sequencing was peripheral blood. The receptor was isolated from a human donor in a cohort sampled during active COVID-19. The chain joins TRBV25-1 to TRBJ1-2; the D region possibly corresponds to TRBD1 (5 bases align). The bases read TGTGCCAGCAGTGAATATAGGGGTGCCCAGACGGGCTACACCTTC. This sequence encodes CASSEYRGAQTGYTF.